The T cell receptor (beta chain) under discussion was sequenced for a study of blood T cell repertoires in COVID-19. Trimming removed 4 bases from V and 4 bases from J; junction bases left unmatched: 4. There are 15 residues in the CDR3. The germline V gene encodes CDR1 MNHEY and CDR2 SVGEGT. Data came from immunoSEQ multiplex PCR; TCRdb stores just in-frame clones and leaves some out. The sample records approximately 220,000 clones, about 90% being singletons. The chain carries TRBV6-2 or TRBV6-3 and TRBJ2-1; 10 bases align to TRBD2. Input material: PBMCs or T cells enriched from blood (not recorded which). The sequence came from a woman aged 25 to 45 with acute COVID-19. This CDR3 is CASSSTSGLYNEQFF. In DNA, the CDR3 is TGTGCCAGCAGTTCGACTAGCGGGTTGTACAATGAGCAGTTCTTC.